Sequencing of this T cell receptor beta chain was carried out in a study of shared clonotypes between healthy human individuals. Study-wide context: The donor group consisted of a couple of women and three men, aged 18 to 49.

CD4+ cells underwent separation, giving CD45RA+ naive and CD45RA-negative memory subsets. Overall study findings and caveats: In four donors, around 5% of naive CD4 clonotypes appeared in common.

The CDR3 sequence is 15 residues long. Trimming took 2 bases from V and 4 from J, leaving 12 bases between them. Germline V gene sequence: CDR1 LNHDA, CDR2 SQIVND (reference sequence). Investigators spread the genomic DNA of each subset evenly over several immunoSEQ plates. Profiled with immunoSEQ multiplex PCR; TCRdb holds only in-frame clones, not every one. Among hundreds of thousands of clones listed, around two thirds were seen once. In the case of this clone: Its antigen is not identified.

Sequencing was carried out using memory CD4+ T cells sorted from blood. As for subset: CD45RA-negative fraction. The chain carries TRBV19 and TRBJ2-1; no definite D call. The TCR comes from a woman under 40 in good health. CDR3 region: CASSIPADIYNEQFF. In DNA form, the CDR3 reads TGTGCCAGTAGTATACCCGCGGATATTTACAATGAGCAGTTCTTC. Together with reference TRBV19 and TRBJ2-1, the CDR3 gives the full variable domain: DGGITQSPKYLFRKEGQNVTLSCEQNLNHDAMYWYRQDPGQGLRLIYYSQIVNDFQKGDIAEGYSVSREKKESFPLTVTSAQKNPTAFYLCASSIPADIYNEQFFGPGTRLTVL.